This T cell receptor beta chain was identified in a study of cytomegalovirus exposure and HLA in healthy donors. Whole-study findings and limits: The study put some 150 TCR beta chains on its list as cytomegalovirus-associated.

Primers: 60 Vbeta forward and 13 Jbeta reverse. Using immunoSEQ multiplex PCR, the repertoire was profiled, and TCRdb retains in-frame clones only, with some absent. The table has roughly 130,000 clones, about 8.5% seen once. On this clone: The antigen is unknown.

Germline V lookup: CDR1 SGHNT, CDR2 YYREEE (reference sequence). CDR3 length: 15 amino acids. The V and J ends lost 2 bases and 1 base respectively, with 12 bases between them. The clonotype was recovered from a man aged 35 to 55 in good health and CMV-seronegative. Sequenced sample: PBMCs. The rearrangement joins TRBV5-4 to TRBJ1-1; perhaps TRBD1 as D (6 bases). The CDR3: CASSFPDRRNTEAFF. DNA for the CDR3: TGTGCCAGCAGCTTCCCAGACAGGAGGAACACTGAAGCTTTCTTT.